Only one count was recorded for the clone carrying this TCR beta chain. Original analysis: Researchers report that nucleated cell counts were estimated from reference gene primer amplification. Clones were read by immunoSEQ multiplex PCR, and TCRdb kept only the in-frame ones, dropping some. V and J calls and clone size follow that table, whereas D and trimming were derived from the DNA. Of 250,000 or so clones in the sample, 80% to 90% were seen once. This sample is part of a study of blood T cell repertoires in COVID-19. For the study at large: COVID-19 samples, acute and convalescent, were from the United States, Italy and Spain. T cells, B-cell-depleted T cells, or PBMCs provided the cDNA or gDNA that served as material.

The CDR3 consists of 15 residues. From germline, CDR1 is SNHLY and CDR2 FYNNEI. J lost 7 bases, V lost 6 bases, and 11 bases had no gene match. In assigning cohorts, the study relied on participant-reported clinical history. The sample comprised PBMCs or T cells enriched from blood (not recorded which). The clonotype was recovered from a woman aged 25 to 39 with acute COVID-19. The chain couples TRBV2 to TRBJ2-1; 8 bases agree with TRBD1. The CDR3 spells CASSTGTGIINEQFF. Here the CDR3 DNA reads TGTGCCAGCAGCACCGGGACAGGTATAATTAATGAGCAGTTCTTC.